Many counts were recorded for the clone carrying this T cell receptor (beta chain). The germline V gene has CDR1 MDHEN and CDR2 SYDVKM. V was shortened by 2 bases and J by 0 bases, with 10 bases between the two germline ends. The CDR3 runs 15 residues. This entry belongs to a study of T cells in Graves' hyperthyroidism and ophthalmopathy. RNA transcripts provided the source from which TCR beta CDR3 regions were amplified. TCR CDR3 regions were first amplified by RT-PCR with HTBI primers. TCRdb recomputed calls from the multiplex PCR reads with MiXCR, one row per CDR3 protein. Of some 350,000 distinct CDR3 sequences in the sample, about a fifth were seen once.

The sequenced sample consisted of blood. The J gene is TRBJ1-2, the V gene TRBV28; tentative D call: TRBD1 (5 bases). The sequence was collected from a woman under 30 with Graves' hyperthyroidism. As DNA, the CDR3 is TGTGCCAGCAGTTTAATCGGGACTGCTAACTATGGCTACACCTTC. Translated: CASSLIGTANYGYTF.